This TCR beta chain was sequenced in a study of cytomegalovirus exposure and HLA in healthy donors. Background on the study: Unique TCRs from HLA-typed donors, 70 million to 100 million of them, were held in an early data release. General study results and limits: Common viral pathogens (according to a later analysis) appeared linked to several of the most significant clusters.

The primer mix had 60 Vbeta and 13 Jbeta primers. Profiled with immunoSEQ multiplex PCR; TCRdb holds only in-frame clones, not every one. The table shows 85,000 to 100,000 clones, with approximately 77% occurring only once. Note on this clone: Its antigen remains unknown.

Germline values: CDR1 SGHDT, CDR2 YYEEEE. Trimming stripped 1 base from V and 4 bases from J, with 9 bases between. The CDR3 sequence is 14 residues long. Sequenced input: PBMCs. The chain combines TRBV5-6 with TRBJ1-3, with no clear D. The receptor's source is a woman in her 40s in good health and CMV-seronegative. CDR3 sequence (DNA): TGTGCCAGCAGCTTGAGGACGGGAGGAAACACCATATATTTT. As protein: CASSLRTGGNTIYF.